Listed below are T cell receptor beta chains from one sample, sequenced in a study of cytomegalovirus exposure and HLA in healthy donors. The repertoire was sequenced with immunoSEQ multiplex PCR; TCRdb's copy has only in-frame clones and lacks some. The table lists roughly 100,000 clones, 70% to 90% of them singletons. What was sequenced was PBMCs. The receptors were sampled from a man aged 40-50 years in good health and CMV-seronegative. Each CDR3 is given with its conserved first and last residue. A D gene is named only where the DNA matches it firmly. Clone size is stated in some rows and not others, as once, few, many or a class when expanded.

j_call	d_call	clone_size	v_call	cdr3_aa	cdr3_nt
TRBJ1-5	.	few	TRBV2	CASSGAGGSNQPQHF	TGTGCCAGCAGTGGGGCCGGGGGAAGCAATCAGCCCCAGCATTTT
TRBJ2-3	.	.	TRBV21-1	CASSKGEGVWDTQYF	TGTGCCAGCAGCAAAGGGGAAGGGGTCTGGGATACGCAGTATTTT
TRBJ1-1	.	few	TRBV6-1	CASSDTGGNTEAFF	TGTGCCAGCAGTGACACCGGAGGGAACACTGAAGCTTTCTTT
TRBJ1-1	.	few	TRBV5-1	CASSLTGNTEAFF	TGCGCCAGCAGCTTGACGGGAAACACTGAAGCTTTCTTT
TRBJ2-7	.	.	TRBV7-9	CASSSPRGNDYEQYF	TGTGCCAGCAGCTCTCCCCGGGGAAATGACTACGAGCAGTACTTC
TRBJ2-6	.	few	TRBV2	CASNEGAGANVLTF	TGTGCCAGCAATGAGGGAGCTGGGGCCAACGTCCTGACTTTC
TRBJ2-2	TRBD1	.	TRBV4-2	CASSQDRGGTGELFF	TGTGCCAGCAGCCAGGACAGGGGCGGTACCGGGGAGCTGTTTTTT
TRBJ1-6	TRBD1	.	TRBV30	CAWSAYTGGIDNSPLHF	TGTGCCTGGAGTGCCTATACAGGGGGCATTGATAATTCACCCCTCCACTTT
TRBJ1-2	TRBD1	.	TRBV19	CASRTGILRDSSKGGYTF	TGTGCCAGTAGGACCGGGATCCTCCGGGACAGTAGTAAGGGAGGCTACACCTTC
TRBJ2-7	.	.	TRBV5-4	CASSLEVRSYEQYF	TGTGCCAGCAGCTTGGAAGTGAGGTCCTACGAGCAGTACTTC
TRBJ2-1	TRBD2	.	TRBV2	CASSEAGGPSAIYNEQFF	TGTGCCAGCAGTGAAGCGGGAGGGCCTAGCGCGATCTACAATGAGCAGTTCTTC
TRBJ1-2	.	.	TRBV21-1	CASSKDNSRCGYTF	TGTGCCAGCAGCAAAGATAACAGTCGGTGCGGCTACACCTTC
TRBJ1-2	.	.	TRBV7-9	CASSRAGGWNYGYTF	TGTGCCAGCAGCCGAGCGGGGGGGTGGAACTATGGCTACACCTTC
TRBJ1-1	.	once	TRBV25-1	CASSAQGSGTEAFF	TGTGCCAGCAGTGCACAGGGTTCGGGCACTGAAGCTTTCTTT
TRBJ1-5	.	.	TRBV29-1	CSAPRATDQPQHF	TGCAGCGCCCCGCGGGCCACCGATCAGCCCCAGCATTTT
TRBJ1-5	.	.	TRBV6-1	CASRRGEGLAQHF	TGTGCCAGCAGGAGGGGGGAGGGGCTCGCCCAGCATTTT
TRBJ2-2	.	.	TRBV21-1	CASSKRDYNTGELFF	TGTGCCAGCAGCAAGAGGGACTATAACACCGGGGAGCTGTTTTTT
TRBJ2-1	.	.	TRBV6-7	CASSSPRTASYNEQFF	TGTGCCAGCAGTTCCCCGAGGACAGCCTCCTACAATGAGCAGTTCTTC
TRBJ2-5	TRBD1	.	TRBV11-2	CASGENGQGQETQYF	TGTGCCAGCGGAGAAAATGGACAGGGCCAAGAGACCCAGTACTTC
TRBJ2-3	.	.	TRBV5-1	CASSSHSGSDTQYF	TGCGCCAGCAGCTCTCATAGCGGTTCAGATACGCAGTATTTT
TRBJ2-7	.	.	TRBV18	CASSLPQGGLGEQYF	TGTGCCAGCTCACTTCCCCAGGGGGGCTTGGGCGAGCAGTACTTC
TRBJ2-5	.	.	TRBV6-1	CASSESGGGFQETQYF	TGTGCCAGCAGTGAGAGTGGTGGGGGGTTCCAAGAGACCCAGTACTTC
TRBJ1-4	TRBD1	.	TRBV29-1	CSIGQGGEKLFF	TGCAGCATAGGACAGGGGGGGGAAAAACTGTTTTTT
TRBJ2-1	.	.	TRBV4-3	CASSQVGTSGEQFF	TGCGCCAGCAGCCAAGTGGGAACTAGTGGCGAGCAGTTCTTC
TRBJ1-2	TRBD1	.	TRBV7-9	CASRGQGTNYGYTF	TGTGCCAGCCGCGGACAGGGGACTAACTATGGCTACACCTTC
TRBJ2-7	TRBD1	.	TRBV30	CAWSRQGALEQYF	TGTGCCTGGAGTCGACAGGGAGCCCTCGAGCAGTACTTC
TRBJ2-1	TRBD2	.	TRBV14	CASSQATSGGLFF	TGTGCCAGCAGCCAAGCTACTAGCGGGGGCCTGTTCTTC
TRBJ2-1	.	.	TRBV19	CASSISGLPYNEQFF	TGTGCCAGTAGTATATCAGGGTTACCCTACAATGAGCAGTTCTTC
TRBJ1-2	.	.	TRBV29-1	CSVEKPDSTNYGYTF	TGCAGCGTTGAAAAACCGGACAGTACTAACTATGGCTACACCTTC
TRBJ1-2	.	once	TRBV5-6	CASSLAAGESRGSGYTF	TGTGCCAGCAGCTTGGCGGCAGGGGAAAGTAGAGGGTCTGGCTACACCTTC
TRBJ2-1	.	.	TRBV21-1	CARKGGSSYNEQFF	TGTGCCAGGAAAGGAGGGAGCTCCTACAATGAGCAGTTCTTC
TRBJ1-1	.	.	TRBV20-1	CSVRENTEAFF	TGCAGTGTCAGGGAGAACACTGAAGCTTTCTTT
TRBJ1-1	TRBD1	few	TRBV5-4	CASRFRDRETEAFF	TGTGCCAGCAGGTTCAGGGACAGGGAAACAGAAGCTTTCTTT
TRBJ1-1	TRBD1	.	TRBV5-1	CASSLVRQGAMNTEAFF	TGCGCCAGCAGCTTGGTCCGACAGGGGGCCATGAACACTGAAGCTTTCTTT
TRBJ2-2	.	.	TRBV7-3	CASSYTPAAGELFF	TGTGCCAGCAGCTACACGCCCGCGGCCGGGGAGCTGTTTTTT
TRBJ1-4	TRBD1	.	TRBV7-6	CASSQGASEKLFF	TGTGCCAGCAGCCAGGGGGCCTCTGAAAAACTGTTTTTT
TRBJ2-3	.	.	TRBV28	CASSSPSRTPFSTDTQYF	TGTGCCAGCAGTTCCCCTTCCCGGACACCCTTTAGCACAGATACGCAGTATTTT
TRBJ2-7	.	.	TRBV5-1	CASSLGGGAGDEQYF	TGCGCCAGCAGCTTGGGTGGGGGCGCCGGAGACGAGCAGTACTTC
TRBJ2-3	TRBD2	.	TRBV5-4	CASSPQRTSGGPFSTDTQYF	TGTGCCAGCAGCCCCCAAAGGACTAGCGGGGGGCCGTTTAGCACAGATACGCAGTATTTT
TRBJ1-4	.	.	TRBV5-1	CASSLVGDEKLFF	TGCGCCAGCAGCCTAGTAGGTGACGAAAAACTGTTTTTT
TRBJ1-1	.	.	TRBV2	CASSESLNTEAFF	TGTGCCAGCAGTGAATCATTGAACACTGAAGCTTTCTTT
TRBJ2-1	.	few	TRBV6-1	CASSNRDGEQFF	TGTGCCAGCAGTAACAGGGATGGTGAGCAGTTCTTC
TRBJ1-2	.	.	TRBV25-1	CASSETGFNYGYTF	TGTGCCAGCAGTGAGACAGGTTTTAACTATGGCTACACCTTC
TRBJ1-6	.	.	TRBV5-1	CASSLDGGDNSPLHF	TGCGCCAGCAGCTTGGATGGGGGGGATAATTCACCCCTCCACTTT
TRBJ2-1	.	.	TRBV5-4	CASRADIGDNEQFF	TGTGCCAGCCGGGCAGATATCGGGGACAATGAGCAGTTCTTC
TRBJ1-5	TRBD1	.	TRBV5-1	CASSLTGGDQPQHF	TGCGCCAGCAGCTTGACAGGGGGCGATCAGCCCCAGCATTTT
TRBJ2-7	.	.	TRBV11-2	CASSFEPLGYEQYF	TGTGCCAGCAGCTTCGAACCGCTCGGGTACGAGCAGTACTTC
TRBJ1-1	.	.	TRBV6-1	CASSEASGTEAFF	TGTGCCAGCAGTGAAGCGTCGGGGACTGAAGCTTTCTTT
TRBJ2-3	.	.	TRBV5-6	CASSLGRLGLGTDTQYF	TGTGCCAGCAGCTTGGGTCGTTTGGGCCTGGGCACAGATACGCAGTATTTT
TRBJ2-6	.	.	TRBV5-1	CASSLSTGFSGANVLTF	TGCGCCAGCAGCTTGAGTACAGGGTTCTCTGGGGCCAACGTCCTGACTTTC
TRBJ2-3	.	.	TRBV20-1	CSAGPTDTQYF	TGCAGTGCTGGGCCCACAGATACGCAGTATTTT